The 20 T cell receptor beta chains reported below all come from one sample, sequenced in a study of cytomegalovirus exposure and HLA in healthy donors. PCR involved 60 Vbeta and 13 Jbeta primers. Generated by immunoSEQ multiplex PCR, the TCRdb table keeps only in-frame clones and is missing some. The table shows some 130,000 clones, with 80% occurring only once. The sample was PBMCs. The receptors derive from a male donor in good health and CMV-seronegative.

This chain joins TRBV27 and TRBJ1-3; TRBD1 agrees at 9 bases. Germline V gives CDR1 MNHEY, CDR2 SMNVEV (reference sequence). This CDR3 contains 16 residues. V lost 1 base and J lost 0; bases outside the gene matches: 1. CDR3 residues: CASSLLGQGSGNTIYF. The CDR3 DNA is TGTGCCAGCAGTTTATTGGGACAGGGCTCTGGAAACACCATATATTTT.

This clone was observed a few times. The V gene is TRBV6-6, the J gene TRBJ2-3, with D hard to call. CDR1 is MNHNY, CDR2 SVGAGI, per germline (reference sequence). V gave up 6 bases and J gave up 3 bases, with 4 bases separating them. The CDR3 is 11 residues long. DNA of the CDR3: TGTGCCAGCAGACAGACAGATACGCAGTATTTT. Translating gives CASRQTDTQYF.

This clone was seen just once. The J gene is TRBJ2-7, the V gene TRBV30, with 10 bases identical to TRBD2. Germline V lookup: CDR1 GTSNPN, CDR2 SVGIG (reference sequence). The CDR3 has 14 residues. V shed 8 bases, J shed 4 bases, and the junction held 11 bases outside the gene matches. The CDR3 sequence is CATSPQRGGYEQYF. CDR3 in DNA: TGTGCCACATCCCCGCAGCGGGGGGGATACGAGCAGTACTTC.

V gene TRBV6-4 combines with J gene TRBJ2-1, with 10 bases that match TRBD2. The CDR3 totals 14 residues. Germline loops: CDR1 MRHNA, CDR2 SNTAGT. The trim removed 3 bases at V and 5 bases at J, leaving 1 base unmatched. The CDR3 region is CASSEAGGHNEQFF. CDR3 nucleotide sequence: TGTGCCAGCAGTGAAGCGGGGGGGCACAATGAGCAGTTCTTC.

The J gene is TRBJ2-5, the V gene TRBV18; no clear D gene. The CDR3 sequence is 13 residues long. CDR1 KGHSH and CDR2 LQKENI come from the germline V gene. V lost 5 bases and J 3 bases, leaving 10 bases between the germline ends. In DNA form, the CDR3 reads TGTGCCAGCTCAGGAGATCTCAAAGAGACCCAGTACTTC. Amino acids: CASSGDLKETQYF.

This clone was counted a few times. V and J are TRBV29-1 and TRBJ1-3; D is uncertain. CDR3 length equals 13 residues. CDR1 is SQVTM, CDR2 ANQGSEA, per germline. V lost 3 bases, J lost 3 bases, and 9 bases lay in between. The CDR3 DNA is TGCAGCGTTGATTCGGGGATTGGAAACACCATATATTTT. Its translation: CSVDSGIGNTIYF.

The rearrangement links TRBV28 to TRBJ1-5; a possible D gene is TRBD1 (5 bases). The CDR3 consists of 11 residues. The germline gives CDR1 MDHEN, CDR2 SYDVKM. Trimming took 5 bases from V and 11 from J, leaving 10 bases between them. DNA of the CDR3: TGTGCCAGCAGTCAGGACATTGCCCAGCATTTT. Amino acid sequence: CASSQDIAQHF.

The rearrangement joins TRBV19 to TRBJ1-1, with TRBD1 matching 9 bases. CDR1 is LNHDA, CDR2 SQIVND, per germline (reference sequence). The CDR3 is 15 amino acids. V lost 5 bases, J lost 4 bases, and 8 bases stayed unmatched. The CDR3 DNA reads TGTGCCAGTAGTCCAGGCTGGGACAGGGTCACTGAAGCTTTCTTT. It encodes CASSPGWDRVTEAFF.

The CDR3 nucleotides read TGTGCCAGCAGTACGGACAGGGTCTATGGCTACACCTTC. Protein product: CASSTDRVYGYTF. This chain uses TRBV28 with TRBJ1-2; 8 bases align to TRBD1. J gave up 4 bases and V 5 bases, and 3 bases lay outside the gene matches. The V gene's germline CDR1 is MDHEN and CDR2 SYDVKM. This CDR3 has 13 residues.

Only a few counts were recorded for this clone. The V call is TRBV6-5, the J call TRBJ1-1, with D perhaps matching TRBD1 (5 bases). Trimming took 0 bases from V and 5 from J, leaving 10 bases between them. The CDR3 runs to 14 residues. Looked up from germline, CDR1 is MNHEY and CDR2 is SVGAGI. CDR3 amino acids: CASSYSPGGTEAFF. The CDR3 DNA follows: TGTGCCAGCAGTTACTCCCCGGGGGGTACTGAAGCTTTCTTT.

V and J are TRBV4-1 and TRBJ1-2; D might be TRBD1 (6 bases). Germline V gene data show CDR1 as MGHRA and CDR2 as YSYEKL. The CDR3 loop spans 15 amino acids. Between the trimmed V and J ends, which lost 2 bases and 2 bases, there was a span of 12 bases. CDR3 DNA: TGCGCCAGCAGCCAAACAGGGAGGGGGAACTATGGCTACACCTTC. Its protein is CASSQTGRGNYGYTF.

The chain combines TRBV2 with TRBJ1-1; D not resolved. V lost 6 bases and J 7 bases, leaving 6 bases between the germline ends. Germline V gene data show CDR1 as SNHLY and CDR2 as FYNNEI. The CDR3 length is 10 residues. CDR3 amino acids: CASSPNEAFF. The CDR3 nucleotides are TGTGCCAGCAGCCCCAATGAAGCTTTCTTT.

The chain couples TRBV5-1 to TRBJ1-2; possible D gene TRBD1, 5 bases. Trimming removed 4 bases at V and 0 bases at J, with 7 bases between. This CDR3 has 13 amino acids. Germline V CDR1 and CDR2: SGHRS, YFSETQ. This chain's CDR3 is CASSGGANYGYTF. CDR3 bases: TGCGCCAGCAGCGGGGGGGCTAACTATGGCTACACCTTC.

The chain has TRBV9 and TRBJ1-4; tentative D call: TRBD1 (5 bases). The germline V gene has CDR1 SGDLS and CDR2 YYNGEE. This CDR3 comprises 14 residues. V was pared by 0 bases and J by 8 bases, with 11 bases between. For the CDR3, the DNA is TGTGCCAGCAGCGTAGATCGTGGGGCCGAAAAACTGTTTTTT. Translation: CASSVDRGAEKLFF.

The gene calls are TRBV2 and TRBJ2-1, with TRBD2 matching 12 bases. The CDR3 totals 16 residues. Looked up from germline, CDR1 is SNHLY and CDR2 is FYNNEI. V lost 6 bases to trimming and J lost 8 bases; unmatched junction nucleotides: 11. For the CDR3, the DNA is TGTGCCAGCAGGGCCATGACTAGCGGGGGAATCGATGAGCAGTTCTTC. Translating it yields CASRAMTSGGIDEQFF.

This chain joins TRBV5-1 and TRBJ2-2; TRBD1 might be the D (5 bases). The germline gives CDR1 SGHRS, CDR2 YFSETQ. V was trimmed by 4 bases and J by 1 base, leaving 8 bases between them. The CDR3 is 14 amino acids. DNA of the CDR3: TGCGCCAGCAGCCGCGGACAGAACACCGGGGAGCTGTTTTTT. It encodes CASSRGQNTGELFF.

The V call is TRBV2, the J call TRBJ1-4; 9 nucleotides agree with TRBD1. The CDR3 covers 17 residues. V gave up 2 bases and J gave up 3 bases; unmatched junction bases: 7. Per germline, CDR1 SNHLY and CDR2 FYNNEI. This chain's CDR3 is CASSEKGQGRANEKLFF. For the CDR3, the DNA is TGTGCCAGCAGTGAAAAAGGACAGGGGAGAGCTAATGAAAAACTGTTTTTT.

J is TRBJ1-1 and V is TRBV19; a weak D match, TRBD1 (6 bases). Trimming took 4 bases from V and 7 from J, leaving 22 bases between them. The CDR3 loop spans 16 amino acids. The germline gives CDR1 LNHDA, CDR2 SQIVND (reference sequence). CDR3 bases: TGTGCCAGTAGTACGACAAGGGGTACTTTGGACAGTGAAGCTTTCTTT. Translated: CASSTTRGTLDSEAFF.

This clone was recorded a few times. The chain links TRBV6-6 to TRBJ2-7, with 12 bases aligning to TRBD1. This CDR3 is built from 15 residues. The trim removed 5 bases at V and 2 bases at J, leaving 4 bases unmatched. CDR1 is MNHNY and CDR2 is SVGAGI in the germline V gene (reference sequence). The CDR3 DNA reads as TGTGCCAGCAGTACGGGACAGGGGGCCACCTACGAGCAGTACTTC. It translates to CASSTGQGATYEQYF.

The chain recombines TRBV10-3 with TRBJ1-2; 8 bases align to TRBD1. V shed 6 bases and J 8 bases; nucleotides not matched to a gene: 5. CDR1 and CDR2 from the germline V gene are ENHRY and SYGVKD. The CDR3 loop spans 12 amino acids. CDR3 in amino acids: CAIRQGVGGYTF. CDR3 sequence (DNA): TGTGCCATCAGACAGGGGGTAGGGGGCTACACCTTC.